This TCR beta chain was observed in a study of blood T cell repertoires in COVID-19. This CDR3 contains 17 residues. Unmatched junction bases numbered 9, after V lost 0 bases and J lost 7 bases. In germline, CDR1 is MGHRA, CDR2 YSYEKL. Adults between roughly 18 and 100 years of age took part from fewer than 30 US areas. The assay was immunoSEQ multiplex PCR, and TCRdb's table has in-frame clones only and misses some. The table includes fewer than 500,000 clones, 70% to 90% detected once. The source material was PBMCs or T cells enriched from blood (not recorded which). This receptor was obtained from a woman in her 30s with acute COVID-19. The genes are TRBV4-1 and TRBJ2-1; the match to TRBD2 covers 10 bases. The CDR3 spells CASSQDRSGGARNEQFF. The CDR3, as DNA: TGCGCCAGCAGCCAAGATCGAAGCGGGGGGGCTAGGAATGAGCAGTTCTTC.